The 30 T cell receptor beta chains below all came from one sample that was sequenced in a study of blood T cell repertoires in COVID-19 (dated by TCRdb to about 2020). The protocol used for the library was the immunoSEQ multiplex PCR assay. TCRdb took this table from immuneACCESS and kept in-frame rearrangements with V and J called. Such tables lack part of the clones; where checked against another copy, unresolved V genes explain under half of the gap, and the rest is unexplained. A total of tens of thousands of clones appear in this sample, roughly nine tenths of them only once. Clones ranked in the top ten supply around 2.2% of the sample. Specimen: peripheral blood. These receptor sequences come from a human donor in a cohort sampled during active COVID-19.

V gene TRBV28 combines with J gene TRBJ2-1, with D possibly TRBD2 on 6 matching bases. The germline gives CDR1 MDHEN, CDR2 SYDVKM. This CDR3 has 16 amino acids. The V gene lost 5 bases and the J gene lost 0 bases, with 14 bases spanning the gap. CDR3 sequence (DNA): TGTGCCAGCAGTCGAGGCGGGATAAGCTCCTACAATGAGCAGTTCTTC. This codes for CASSRGGISSYNEQFF.

This chain links TRBV4-3 with TRBJ2-1; 8 bases are shared with TRBD1. The germline CDR1 and CDR2 sequences are LGHNA and YSLEER. This CDR3 region has 18 residues. J gave up 4 bases and V 0 bases, and 11 bases lay outside the gene matches. Here the CDR3 DNA reads TGCGCCAGCAGCCAAGATCGACCGACAGGGGTCGTTTACAATGAGCAGTTCTTC. Encoded protein: CASSQDRPTGVVYNEQFF.

The rearrangement joins TRBV2 to TRBJ2-1, with 11 bases that match TRBD2. The V segment lost 3 bases and the J segment 3 bases; nucleotides outside the gene matches: 10. CDR1 and CDR2 (germline): SNHLY, FYNNEI. CDR3 length: 18 amino acids. The CDR3 DNA reads as TGTGCCAGCAGTGAGGGGGGTAGCGGGAGGGCCGTCTACAATGAGCAGTTCTTC. Amino acids: CASSEGGSGRAVYNEQFF.

This rearrangement joins TRBV11-2 to TRBJ1-4, with a weak D call TRBD1 (5 bases). Germline V gene sequence: CDR1 SGHAT, CDR2 FQNNGV. The CDR3 extends over 14 amino acids. V lost 6 bases, J lost 0 bases, and 8 bases lay in between. In DNA, the CDR3 is TGTGCCAGCAGGCGGACACCAACTAATGAAAAACTGTTTTTT. As protein: CASRRTPTNEKLFF.

The chain carries TRBV7-2 and TRBJ1-2; 8 bases align to TRBD1. In germline, CDR1 is SGHTA, CDR2 FQGNSA. The CDR3 extends over 14 amino acids. The J segment lost 4 bases and the V segment lost 7 bases, leaving 8 bases of the junction unmatched. CDR3 sequence: CASNLPTGGYGYTF. The CDR3 nucleotides read TGTGCCAGCAACCTCCCTACAGGGGGCTATGGCTACACCTTC.

The chain carries TRBV6-5 and TRBJ2-3, with 11 bases matching TRBD1. CDR3 length: 15 amino acids. Per germline, CDR1 MNHEY and CDR2 SVGAGI. Trimming at V came to 4 bases and at J to 3 bases, leaving 3 bases not matched to a gene. CDR3 amino acids: CASSWTGGETDTQYF. The DNA of the CDR3 is TGTGCCAGCAGTTGGACAGGGGGCGAGACAGATACGCAGTATTTT.

The V and J genes are TRBV24-1 and TRBJ2-6, with 7 nucleotides matching TRBD1. This CDR3 is built from 17 residues. Germline V gene sequence: CDR1 KGHDR, CDR2 SFDVKD. V dropped 5 bases and J dropped 0; count of bases not matched to a gene: 6. The CDR3 DNA reads as TGTGCCACCAGTGTTGCGACAGGGAGCTCTGGGGCCAACGTCCTGACTTTC. It is translated as CATSVATGSSGANVLTF.

The chain combines TRBV9 with TRBJ2-1, with 8 bases that match TRBD1. Germline CDR1 reads SGDLS; CDR2 reads YYNGEE. CDR3 size: 13 residues. Losses at the gene ends were 6 bases for V and 5 bases for J; bases not matched to a gene: 4. CDR3 nucleotide sequence: TGTGCCAGCACCGGGACAGGTAACAATGAGCAGTTCTTC. Its protein is CASTGTGNNEQFF.

This clone was seen once. This chain connects TRBV19 to TRBJ2-2; 10 bases fit TRBD1. The CDR3 runs 15 residues. The germline V gene has CDR1 LNHDA and CDR2 SQIVND (reference sequence). The J segment lost 5 bases and the V segment lost 4 bases, leaving 4 bases of the junction unmatched. CDR3 DNA sequence: TGTGCCAGTAGTACGACAGGGGGCGGGACCGGGGAGCTGTTTTTT. As protein: CASSTTGGGTGELFF.

V usage is TRBV27 and J usage is TRBJ2-7; 10 positions match TRBD1. Trimming cost V 6 bases and J 1 base; bases outside gene matches: 3. Germline V gives CDR1 MNHEY, CDR2 SMNVEV (reference sequence). CDR3 size: 14 residues. The CDR3 loop is CASSRDRGSYEQYF. The DNA for the CDR3 is TGTGCCAGCAGCCGGGACAGGGGTTCCTACGAGCAGTACTTC.

The chain couples TRBV12-3 or TRBV12-4 to TRBJ2-5; 10 nucleotides align to TRBD2. J gave up 4 bases and V 6 bases, and 2 bases lay outside the gene matches. The CDR3 length is 13 residues. This chain's CDR3 is CASSSGGVETQYF. CDR3 nucleotide sequence: TGTGCCAGCAGCAGCGGGGGGGTAGAGACCCAGTACTTC.

V gene TRBV5-1 combines with J gene TRBJ1-1; no definite D call. Germline-derived CDR1 and CDR2 are SGHRS and YFSETQ. Trimming took off 4 bases at V and 5 bases at J, with 15 bases between the two ends. CDR3 length: 14 residues. The CDR3 DNA sequence: TGCGCCAGCAGCGGGGATGCGGGAGGGACTGAAGCTTTCTTT. It yields the protein CASSGDAGGTEAFF.

The chain couples TRBV18 to TRBJ1-5; TRBD1 matches at 7 bases. In germline, CDR1 is KGHSH, CDR2 LQKENI. The J segment lost 6 bases and the V segment lost 5 bases, leaving 7 bases of the junction unmatched. This CDR3 comprises 14 residues. DNA for the CDR3: TGTGCCAGCTCAGAAGACAGGGTCGGTCAGCCCCAGCATTTT. Its translation: CASSEDRVGQPQHF. The variable domain in full, with the rest retrieved from reference TRBV18 and TRBJ1-5, is NAGVMQNPRHLVRRRGQEARLRCSPMKGHSHVYWYRQLPEEGLKFMVYLQKENIIDESGMPKERFSAEFPKEGPSILRIQQVVRGDSAAYFCASSEDRVGQPQHFGDGTRLSIL.

Only one count was recorded for this clone. CDR3 protein: CASSQHFNEQFF. The CDR3 DNA reads TGTGCCAGCAGCCAACACTTCAATGAGCAGTTCTTC. The chain is built from TRBV14 and TRBJ2-1; unclear D gene. V was trimmed by 2 bases and J by 6 bases, leaving 5 bases between them. Germline assignment: CDR1 SGHDN and CDR2 FVKESK. This CDR3 comprises 12 residues. The full variable domain, in which reference TRBV14 and TRBJ2-1 provide the parts outside the CDR3, is EAGVTQFPSHSVIEKGQTVTLRCDPISGHDNLYWYRRVMGKEIKFLLHFVKESKQDESGMPNNRFLAERTGGTYSTLKVQPAELEDSGVYFCASSQHFNEQFFGPGTRLTVL.

J is TRBJ2-3 and V is TRBV7-2; D call uncertain. V was trimmed by 2 bases and J by 2 bases, leaving 20 bases between them. In germline, CDR1 is SGHTA, CDR2 FQGNSA. The CDR3 length is 18 residues. This CDR3 reads CASSLQPSRLLYTDTQYF. CDR3 coding DNA: TGTGCCAGCAGCTTACAACCCAGTCGACTTTTATACACAGATACGCAGTATTTT.

The V call is TRBV11-3, the J call TRBJ2-2, with 9 positions matching TRBD2. The ends lost 2 bases at V and 5 bases at J; junction bases unmatched: 3. The CDR3 sequence is 15 residues long. CDR1 is SGHNT and CDR2 is YENEEA in the germline V gene. In DNA, the CDR3 is TGTGCCAGCAGCTTATCTAGCGGGATTACCGGGGAGCTGTTTTTT. Residues: CASSLSSGITGELFF.

The rearrangement uses TRBV10-2 and TRBJ2-2; a possible D gene is TRBD1 (6 bases). CDR1 and CDR2 (germline): WSHSY, SAAADI. Trimming took 6 bases from V and 6 from J, leaving 14 bases between them. The CDR3 runs to 14 residues. The CDR3 region has the DNA TGCGCCAGCAGGGCTGACAGGCAGGCCGGGGAGCTGTTTTTT. Translating gives CASRADRQAGELFF.

This sequence joins TRBV11-2 and TRBJ1-1; 7 bases are a match to TRBD1. Germline V gene lookup returns CDR1 SGHAT and CDR2 FQNNGV. This CDR3 spans 17 amino acids. After removal of 7 bases from V and 10 bases from J, the junction contained 24 bases not matched to a gene. For the CDR3, the DNA is TGTGCCAGCACCCGATTCGGGGCAGGGGGGTTTATTCAGGGAGCTTTCTTT. This sequence encodes CASTRFGAGGFIQGAFF.

The chain links TRBV4-3 to TRBJ1-1; no clear D gene. The CDR3 contains 13 residues. Germline V gene sequence: CDR1 LGHNA, CDR2 YSLEER. V dropped 1 base and J dropped 1 base, with 4 bases sitting between them. The CDR3 reads CASSQVGNTEAFF. DNA of the CDR3: TGCGCCAGCAGCCAAGTCGGGAACACTGAAGCTTTCTTT.

The CDR3 loop reads CASSQTGHSNTEAFF. For the CDR3, the DNA is TGTGCCAGCAGCCAGACGGGACACTCGAACACTGAAGCTTTCTTT. The V gene is TRBV4-2, the J gene TRBJ1-1; tentatively, D is TRBD1 (6 bases). Germline V CDR1 and CDR2: LGHNA, YNFKEQ. Trimming removed 3 bases at V and 1 base at J, with 12 bases between. CDR3 length: 15 residues.

The chain employs TRBV7-3 and TRBJ2-2; 8 bases fit TRBD1. The CDR3 has 16 amino acids. The V segment lost 2 bases and the J segment 4 bases; nucleotides outside the gene matches: 6. Per the germline V gene, CDR1 is SGHTA and CDR2 is FQGTGA. CDR3 amino acids: CASSLLRTGSTGELFF. The CDR3 nucleotides read TGTGCCAGCAGCTTATTGCGGACAGGGTCCACCGGGGAGCTGTTTTTT.

The chain recombines TRBV19 with TRBJ2-2; 9 bases align to TRBD1. V trimming: 7 bases; J trimming: 4 bases; junction bases outside the gene matches: 7. Germline V gene sequence: CDR1 LNHDA, CDR2 SQIVND (reference sequence). This CDR3 is 15 amino acids long. For the CDR3, the DNA is TGTGCCAGTAATTGGAGACAGGGGGGCACCGGGGAGCTGTTTTTT. Protein product: CASNWRQGGTGELFF.

V is TRBV5-4 and J is TRBJ1-1; 8 bases agree with TRBD1. V dropped 1 base and J dropped 4; count of bases not matched to a gene: 9. Germline V gene data show CDR1 as SGHNT and CDR2 as YYREEE (reference sequence). The CDR3 totals 16 residues. The CDR3 protein is CASSLWGDRGGTEAFF. CDR3 nucleotide sequence: TGTGCCAGCAGCTTGTGGGGTGACAGGGGCGGCACTGAAGCTTTCTTT. The variable domain in full, with the rest retrieved from reference TRBV5-4 and TRBJ1-1, is ETGVTQSPTHLIKTRGQQVTLRCSSQSGHNTVSWYQQALGQGPQFIFQYYREEENGRGNFPPRFSGLQFPNYSSELNVNALELDDSALYLCASSLWGDRGGTEAFFGQGTRLTVV.

The CDR3 protein is CASSYSAGGPDTQYF. The CDR3 DNA sequence: TGTGCCAGCAGTTACTCGGCGGGGGGGCCAGATACGCAGTATTTT. The chain combines TRBV6-2 or TRBV6-3 with TRBJ2-3, with TRBD2 identical over 9 bases. The CDR3 extends over 15 amino acids. CDR1 is MNHEY and CDR2 is SVGEGT in the germline V gene. The V segment lost 0 bases and the J segment 4 bases; nucleotides outside the gene matches: 2.

This rearrangement joins TRBV7-9 to TRBJ2-3; TRBD1 aligns across 7 bases. The CDR3 covers 14 residues. With 5 bases clipped from V and 4 bases from J, the junction kept 6 bases outside the gene matches. Germline V gene data show CDR1 as SEHNR and CDR2 as FQNEAQ (reference sequence). The CDR3 region is CASSRDRAADTQYF. The CDR3 DNA sequence: TGTGCCAGCAGCCGAGACAGGGCAGCAGATACGCAGTATTTT.

The V and J genes are TRBV30 and TRBJ1-1; D may be TRBD1 (5 bases). Trimming took off 4 bases at V and 11 bases at J, with 20 bases between the two ends. The CDR3 length is 13 residues. The germline CDR1 and CDR2 sequences are GTSNPN and SVGIG (reference sequence). The chain's CDR3 is CAWKFPGMIPAFF. CDR3 DNA: TGTGCCTGGAAATTTCCAGGGATGATTCCGGCTTTCTTT.

The chain couples TRBV7-2 to TRBJ2-2, with D tentatively TRBD1 (6 bases). Germline V lookup: CDR1 SGHTA, CDR2 FQGNSA. V was pared by 5 bases and J by 1 base, with 14 bases between. The CDR3 contains 16 residues. The CDR3 spells CASSGEGVGNTGELFF. CDR3 bases: TGTGCCAGCAGCGGAGAGGGGGTTGGGAACACCGGGGAGCTGTTTTTT.

The chain couples TRBV6-5 to TRBJ2-2, with D perhaps matching TRBD2 (6 bases). Between the trimmed V and J ends, which lost 6 bases and 2 bases, there was a span of 13 bases. The CDR3 contains 15 residues. Germline-derived CDR1 and CDR2 are MNHEY and SVGAGI. The CDR3 loop is CASSDGSLNTGELFF. The CDR3 coding sequence is TGTGCCAGCAGCGACGGGAGTTTAAACACCGGGGAGCTGTTTTTT.

This clone was recorded once. The chain's CDR3 is CASSYDRAQETQYF. DNA of the CDR3: TGTGCCAGCAGTTATGACAGGGCACAAGAGACCCAGTACTTC. The chain employs TRBV6-5 and TRBJ2-5, with 7 bases identical to TRBD1. Trimming at V came to 3 bases and at J to 2 bases, leaving 3 bases not matched to a gene. Germline V gene data show CDR1 as MNHEY and CDR2 as SVGAGI. The CDR3 is made up of 14 amino acids.

The J gene is TRBJ2-1, the V gene TRBV5-1; 8 nucleotides align to TRBD2. There are 16 residues in the CDR3. V dropped 0 bases and J dropped 5; count of bases not matched to a gene: 7. Germline lookup yields CDR1 SGHRS and CDR2 YFSETQ. CDR3 in amino acids: CASSLGLREAHNEQFF. CDR3 DNA: TGCGCCAGCAGCTTGGGGTTGCGGGAGGCCCACAATGAGCAGTTCTTC.